One and the same sample provided the 3 T cell receptor beta chains below, sequenced in a study of identifying expanded T cells in peripheral blood. Produced via immunoSEQ multiplex PCR; TCRdb's table is partial and in-frame only. The sample consists of under 130,000 clones, 75% to 90% of them appearing once. Specimen: blood. These receptors were taken from a person aged 18 to 70 in good health.

This chain connects TRBV10-1 to TRBJ2-3; D not resolved. Trimming pared 3 bases from V and 5 bases from J, leaving 9 bases between. Germline V gene sequence: CDR1 WNHNN, CDR2 SYGVQD (reference sequence). The CDR3 is made up of 13 amino acids. CDR3 amino acids: CASSDGARDTQYF. DNA for the CDR3: TGCGCCAGCAGTGATGGCGCCAGAGATACGCAGTATTTT.

This chain connects TRBV7-7 to TRBJ2-5; TRBD2 is a possible D gene (6 bases). The CDR3 contains 16 residues. V shed 4 bases and J shed 0 bases, with 15 bases lying between them. Germline V gene data show CDR1 as SSHAT and CDR2 as FNYEAQ (reference sequence). The CDR3 nucleotides are TGTGCCAGCAGCTCCCAGGGACTCACGTACCAAGAGACCCAGTACTTC. This translates into CASSSQGLTYQETQYF.

This rearrangement joins TRBV27 to TRBJ2-5; possible D gene TRBD2, 7 bases. Between the trimmed V and J ends, which lost 5 bases and 1 base, there was a span of 11 bases. CDR1 is MNHEY, CDR2 SMNVEV, per germline (reference sequence). The CDR3 covers 14 residues. The CDR3 nucleotides read TGTGCCAGCAGTCGAGGGGGGGCCCAAGAGACCCAGTACTTC. Encoded protein: CASSRGGAQETQYF.